Described below is a single T cell receptor (beta chain) sequence and its context. Trimming pared 3 bases from V and 3 bases from J, leaving 11 bases between. CDR3 length: 15 amino acids. Germline V gene data show CDR1 as SGHVS and CDR2 as FQNEAQ. This record comes from a study of blood T cell repertoires in COVID-19. Study-level background: Acute and convalescent COVID-19 samples came from the United States, Italy and Spain. T cells, B-cell-depleted T cells, or PBMCs provided the cDNA or gDNA that served as material.

Authors' methods: Reference gene primer amplification gave estimated nucleated cell counts. Measured with immunoSEQ multiplex PCR; TCRdb has only the in-frame clones, and not every one. That table is the source of V, J and clone size, and D and trimming were worked out from the DNA. Found here are some 150,000 clones, around nine tenths of them singletons; the top ten hold about 1.5%. Sample: peripheral blood. The V and J genes are TRBV7-8 and TRBJ2-2; no reliable D call. The TCR comes from a human donor in a cohort sampled during active COVID-19. CDR3 sequence reads: CASSFVRVHTGELFF. DNA of the CDR3: TGTGCCAGCAGCTTTGTCCGTGTCCACACCGGGGAGCTGTTTTTT.